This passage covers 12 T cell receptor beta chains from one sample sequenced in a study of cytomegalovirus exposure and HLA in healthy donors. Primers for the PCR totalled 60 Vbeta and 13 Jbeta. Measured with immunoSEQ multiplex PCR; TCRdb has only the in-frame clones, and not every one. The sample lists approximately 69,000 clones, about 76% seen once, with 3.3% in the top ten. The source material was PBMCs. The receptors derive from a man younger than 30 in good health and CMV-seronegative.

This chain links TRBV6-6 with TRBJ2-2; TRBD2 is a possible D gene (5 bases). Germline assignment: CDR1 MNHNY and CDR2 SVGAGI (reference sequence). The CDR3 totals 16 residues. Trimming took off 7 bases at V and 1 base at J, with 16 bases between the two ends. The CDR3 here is CASIPIGRENTGELFF. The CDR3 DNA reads TGTGCCAGCATCCCTATAGGGAGAGAGAACACCGGGGAGCTGTTTTTT.

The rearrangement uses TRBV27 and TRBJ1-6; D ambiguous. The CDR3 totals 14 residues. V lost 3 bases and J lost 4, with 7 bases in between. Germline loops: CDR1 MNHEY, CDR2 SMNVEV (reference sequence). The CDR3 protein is CASSFGEYNSPLHF. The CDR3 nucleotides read TGTGCCAGCAGTTTCGGGGAGTATAATTCACCCCTCCACTTT.

As DNA, the CDR3 is TGTGCCAGCAGCCCCGCCCCCGGGGTCGGAGAGACCCAGTACTTC. Encoded protein: CASSPAPGVGETQYF. The chain links TRBV7-2 to TRBJ2-5; weak D call: TRBD2 (5 bases). This CDR3 contains 15 residues. Between the trimmed V and J ends, which lost 5 bases and 4 bases, there was a span of 17 bases. Looked up from germline, CDR1 is SGHTA and CDR2 is FQGNSA.

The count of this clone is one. The CDR3, as DNA: TGTGCTAGTGGTTTTAGGGACAGGGAATTTTTCTATGGCTACACCTTC. The encoded protein is CASGFRDREFFYGYTF. The chain is built from TRBV12-5 and TRBJ1-2, with TRBD1 identical over 9 bases. After removal of 3 bases from V and 4 bases from J, the junction contained 9 bases not matched to a gene. The CDR3 spans 16 residues. The germline CDR1 and CDR2 sequences are LGHNT and FRNRAP.

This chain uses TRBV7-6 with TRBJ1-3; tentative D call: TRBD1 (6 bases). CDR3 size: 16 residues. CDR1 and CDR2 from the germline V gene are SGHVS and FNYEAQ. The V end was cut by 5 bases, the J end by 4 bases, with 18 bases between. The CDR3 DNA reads TGTGCCAGCAGCCCCCGTGCGGGGGCGAACGGAAACACCATATATTTT. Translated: CASSPRAGANGNTIYF. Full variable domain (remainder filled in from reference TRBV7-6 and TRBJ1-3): GAGVSQSPRYKVTKRGQDVALRCDPISGHVSLYWYRQALGQGPEFLTYFNYEAQQDKSGLPNDRFSAERPEGSISTLTIQRTEQRDSAMYRCASSPRAGANGNTIYFGEGSWLTVV.

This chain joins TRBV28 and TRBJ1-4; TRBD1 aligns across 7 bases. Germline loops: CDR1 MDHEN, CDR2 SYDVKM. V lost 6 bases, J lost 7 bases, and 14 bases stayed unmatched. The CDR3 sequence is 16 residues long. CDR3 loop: CASSQNNRGFSEKLFF. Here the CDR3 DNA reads TGTGCCAGCAGCCAAAACAACAGGGGCTTCTCTGAAAAACTGTTTTTT.

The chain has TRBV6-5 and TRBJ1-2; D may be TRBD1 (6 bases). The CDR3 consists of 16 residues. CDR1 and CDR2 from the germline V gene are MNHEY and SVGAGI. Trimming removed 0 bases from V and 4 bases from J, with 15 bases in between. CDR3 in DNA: TGTGCCAGCAGTTACTCGAAATCAGGGGCGGGCTATGGCTACACCTTC. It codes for CASSYSKSGAGYGYTF.

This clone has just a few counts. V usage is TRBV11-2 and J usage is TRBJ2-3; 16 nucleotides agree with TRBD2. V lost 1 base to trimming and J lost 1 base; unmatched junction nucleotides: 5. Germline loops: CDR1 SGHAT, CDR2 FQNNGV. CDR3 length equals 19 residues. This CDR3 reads CASSLGVGTSGGGTDTQYF. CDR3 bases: TGTGCCAGCAGCTTAGGAGTCGGGACTAGCGGGGGGGGCACAGATACGCAGTATTTT.

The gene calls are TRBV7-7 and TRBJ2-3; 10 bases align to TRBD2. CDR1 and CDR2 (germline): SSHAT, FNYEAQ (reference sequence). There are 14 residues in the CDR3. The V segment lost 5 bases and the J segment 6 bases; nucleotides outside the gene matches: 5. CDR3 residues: CASSPGTSEDTQYF. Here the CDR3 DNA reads TGTGCCAGCAGCCCCGGGACTAGCGAGGATACGCAGTATTTT.

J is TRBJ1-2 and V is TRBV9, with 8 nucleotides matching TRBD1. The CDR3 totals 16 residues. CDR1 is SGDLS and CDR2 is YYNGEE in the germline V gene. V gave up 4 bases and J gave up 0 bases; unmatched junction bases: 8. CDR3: CASSLGQGAANYGYTF. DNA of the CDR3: TGTGCCAGCAGCCTAGGACAGGGCGCTGCTAACTATGGCTACACCTTC.

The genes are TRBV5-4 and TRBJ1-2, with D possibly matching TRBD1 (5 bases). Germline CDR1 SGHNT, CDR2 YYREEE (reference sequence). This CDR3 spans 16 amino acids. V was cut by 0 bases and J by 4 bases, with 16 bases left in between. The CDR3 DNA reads TGTGCCAGCAGCTTGGGGGGGGATTACGGGAGCTATGGCTACACCTTC. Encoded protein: CASSLGGDYGSYGYTF.

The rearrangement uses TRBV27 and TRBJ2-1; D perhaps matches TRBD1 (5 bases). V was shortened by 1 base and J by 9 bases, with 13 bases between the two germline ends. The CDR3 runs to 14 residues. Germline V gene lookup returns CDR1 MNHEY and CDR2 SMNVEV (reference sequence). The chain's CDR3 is CASSLLDSRREQFF. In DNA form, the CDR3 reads TGTGCCAGCAGTTTATTAGACAGCCGCCGTGAGCAGTTCTTC.